The entry that follows covers one T cell receptor (beta chain) sequence. The target of this receptor is not known. The input lacks base qualities; no much larger clone sits a single base away. Trimming removed 4 bases from V and 7 bases from J, leaving 16 bases between the germline ends. The CDR3 numbers 14 residues from cysteine through phenylalanine. CDR3 DNA is the only sequence kept; it has 42 bases, read in frame from the first base. The germline V gene yields MGHRA for CDR1 and YSYEKL for CDR2. TCR CDR3 regions were amplified from genomic DNA by multiplex PCR using the deep immunoSEQ assay. For each cell subset, the extracted genomic DNA was distributed evenly across all wells of several immunoSEQ 96-well plates, and each plate served as one replicate. For sorted subsets, approximately 200 ng of genomic DNA, equivalent to about 30,000 T cell genomes, went into each replicate PCR. Purified libraries were quantified with a Qubit 3.0 fluorometer, sized on a Bioanalyzer 2100, and re-quantified with the KAPA Library Quantification kit. Each immunoSEQ 96-well plate was sequenced on its own single-read 150-cycle Illumina NextSeq 550 flow cell. Per the authors' processing: Because the immunoSEQ output included only junctional sequences and no quality scores, the filtering could not be the same as the filtering used for full-length reads. Sequences were annotated with PyIR, a Python wrapper for IgBLAST v1.9, using IMGT germline references to assign V/J genes and CDR3. Reads were removed for weak V/J assignments (E-value above 1e-6), missing CDR3, stop codons, out-of-frame junctions, or ambiguous translated residues. V3J clonotypes were defined as sequences sharing the same inferred V gene, J gene, and CDR3 amino acid sequence. Percentage overlap between repertoires was calculated by dividing the number of shared unique clonotypes by the size of the smaller repertoire. Richness of each repertoire was evaluated using RTK rarefaction, the Chao1 estimator, and Recon v2.1 estimates of unobserved clonotypes. For all TCRbeta clonotypes obtained by the gDNA method from a few donors, generation probabilities were computed with OLGA. TCRdb's version of the immuneACCESS table is confined to in-frame rearrangements and falls short of the full clone set. An unresolved V gene accounts for under half of the shortfall where checked; the remainder is of unknown origin. V and J calls and clone size are copied from that table; D and trimming were computed from the DNA. The sample contains over 850,000 clones, approximately 80% of them found a single time. The ten largest account for under 0.6% of the sample.

This specimen comes from a study of shared clonotypes between healthy human individuals (dated by TCRdb to about 2020). As for the study more broadly: The cohort comprised a couple of women and a few men aged 18 to 49 years. Blood TCR repertoires of a handful of healthy adults were deeply sequenced to estimate repertoire size and the extent of clonotype sharing between individuals. To increase sequencing depth and limit assay-specific biases, different laboratories used diverse techniques to prepare libraries and sequence TCR repertoires. Per donor, three plates each were used for CD4 naive and CD4 memory, two for CD8 naive, and one for CD8 memory. Leukapheresis yielded between about 0.85 and 10 billion PBMCs per donor. Overall results and qualifications from the work: Only blood was sampled, and tissue TCR repertoires likely differ from those in blood. Because the study included a small number of donors, the genetic and exposure-history diversity represented was limited. Larger estimated clonotype richness was generally found for naive subsets than for memory subsets. About 4.5% of naive CD4, 3% to 3.5% of naive CD8, 2.3% of memory CD4, and 0.4% of memory CD8 clonotypes were shared across several donors. Even with the large sequencing depth, rarefaction of the sorted-subset datasets indicated that sequencing was incomplete. Higher generation probabilities were observed for clonotypes shared by all four sorted-subset donors than for non-shared clonotypes. Pairwise subsampling indicated that sequencing depth was expected to affect the degree of clonotype sharing among donors.

Healthy HIV-negative adults with no recently reported acute infections or vaccinations were included as donors. Every donor was a Caucasian adult living in Nashville, Tennessee, USA. CD4+ T cells were enriched by magnetic negative selection; naive cells were then positively selected on CD45RA, and the negative fraction formed the memory subset. Blood was obtained by leukapheresis, after which PBMCs were separated by Ficoll-Histopaque density gradient centrifugation and cryopreserved in liquid nitrogen vapor phase. Purity and quantity of every magnetically sorted T cell population were checked by analytical flow cytometry. Each sorted fraction had its genomic DNA isolated and then quantified by UV absorbance on a Nanodrop 2000c.

The clonotype originates from a man younger than 30 in good health. Some clones in this sample may be carry-over from other donors' samples. Sequencing was done on a sample of memory CD4+ T cells from PBMCs. In the paper's terms, the cell subset or site label means: CD45RA-negative fraction. The rearranged chain carries TRBV4-1 and TRBJ1-2; the D gene remains uncertain. The nucleotide sequence is TGCGCCAGCAGCCCCGGATTTCGGGGATCTGGCTACACCTTC. Protein translation: CASSPGFRGSGYTF.